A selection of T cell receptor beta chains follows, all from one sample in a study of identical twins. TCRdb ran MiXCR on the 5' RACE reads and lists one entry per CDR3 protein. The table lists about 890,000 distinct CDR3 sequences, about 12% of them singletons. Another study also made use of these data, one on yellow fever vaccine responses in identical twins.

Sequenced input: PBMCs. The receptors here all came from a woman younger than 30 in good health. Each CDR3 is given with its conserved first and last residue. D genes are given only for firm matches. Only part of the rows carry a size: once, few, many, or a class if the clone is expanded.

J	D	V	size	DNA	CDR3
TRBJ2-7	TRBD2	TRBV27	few	TGTGCCAGCAGTACACCCGGACTAGCGGGTGGGTCCTACGAGCAGTACTTC	CASSTPGLAGGSYEQYF
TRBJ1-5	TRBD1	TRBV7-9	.	TGTGCCAGCAGCGAGACAGGGGGAGCCTCCAGCAATCAGCCCCAGCATTTT	CASSETGGASSNQPQHF
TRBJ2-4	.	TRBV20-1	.	TGCAGTGCTAGAGATTTATCTCCGGCCAAAAACATTCAGTACTTC	CSARDLSPAKNIQYF
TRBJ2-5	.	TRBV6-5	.	TGTGCCAGCAGTTACTTCGTGGGAGAGACCCAGTACTTC	CASSYFVGETQYF
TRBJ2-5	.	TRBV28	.	TGTGCCAGCAACTTTTTACCTCAGGGAGGCGGCGAGACCCAGTACTTC	CASNFLPQGGGETQYF
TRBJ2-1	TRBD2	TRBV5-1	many	TGCGCCAGCAGCTTGGGGACTAGTCTCTACAATGAGCAGTTCTTC	CASSLGTSLYNEQFF
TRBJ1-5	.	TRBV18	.	TGTGCCAGCTCACCTAAATTCGGGGGCAATCAGCCCCAGCATTTT	CASSPKFGGNQPQHF
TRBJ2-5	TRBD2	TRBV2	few	TGTGCCAGCAGTGAACAGCGTTCATCCAGCGGGGGGACCCAGTACTTC	CASSEQRSSSGGTQYF
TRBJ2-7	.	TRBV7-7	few	TGTGCCAGCAGCCCCCCGGACCAAACCTACGAGCAGTACTTC	CASSPPDQTYEQYF
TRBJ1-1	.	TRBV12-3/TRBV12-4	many	TGTGCCAGCAGAAAACAGGGTGCCCTGAACACTGAAGCTTTCTTT	CASRKQGALNTEAFF
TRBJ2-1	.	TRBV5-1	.	TGCGCCAGCAGCTTCGATATCGGGAACTCCTACAATGAGCAGTTCTTC	CASSFDIGNSYNEQFF
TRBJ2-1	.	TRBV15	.	TGTGCCACCAGCGGCTCCAGGGGGGGTGAGCAGTTCTTC	CATSGSRGGEQFF
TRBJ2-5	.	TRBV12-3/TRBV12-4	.	TGTGCCAGCACCAGGAGTCCCCTCGGGGCAGAGACCCAGTACTTC	CASTRSPLGAETQYF
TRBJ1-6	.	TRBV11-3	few	TGTGCCAGCAGCTTGGTGGGGGCGAGTTCACCCCTCCACTTT	CASSLVGASSPLHF
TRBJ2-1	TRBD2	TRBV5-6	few	TGTGCCAGCAGCTACGCCGGGACTAGGGATAACAATGAGCAGTTCTTC	CASSYAGTRDNNEQFF
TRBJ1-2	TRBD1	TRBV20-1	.	TGCAGTGCTAGAGGGACAGGGCGCGGCTACACCTTC	CSARGTGRGYTF
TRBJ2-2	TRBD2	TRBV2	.	TGTGCCAGCAGCACCCTAGCGGGAGTTTACACCGGGGAGCTGTTTTTT	CASSTLAGVYTGELFF
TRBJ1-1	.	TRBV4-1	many	TGCGCCAGCAGCCAAGATCTTGGGGGTACTGAAGCTTTCTTT	CASSQDLGGTEAFF
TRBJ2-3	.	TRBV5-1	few	TGCGCCAGCAGCTTGTTAGGGGACACCGGCACAGATACGCAGTATTTT	CASSLLGDTGTDTQYF
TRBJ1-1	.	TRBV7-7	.	TGTGCCAGCAGCTTAATGGATAGTTCAGAACGGCCGCACACTGAAGCTTTCTTT	CASSLMDSSERPHTEAFF
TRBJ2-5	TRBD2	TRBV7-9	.	TGTGCCAGCGCCGGGGAGGGAGAGACCCAGTACTTC	CASAGEGETQYF
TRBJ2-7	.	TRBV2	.	TGTGCCAGCAGTGAAAGGCAGGGGAGCTCCTACGAGCAGTACTTC	CASSERQGSSYEQYF
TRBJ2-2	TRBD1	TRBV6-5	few	TGTGCCAGCAGTTACTCGATTCCAGGGGGCGGCACCGGGGAGCTGTTTTTT	CASSYSIPGGGTGELFF
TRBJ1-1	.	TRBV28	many	TGTGCCAGCAGTCCAAGACGGGCGAACACTGAAGCTTTCTTT	CASSPRRANTEAFF
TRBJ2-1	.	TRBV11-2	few	TGTGCCAGCAGCCCCTGGGGTGGGCCCCGGAATGAGCAGTTCTTC	CASSPWGGPRNEQFF
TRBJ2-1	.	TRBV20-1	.	TGCAGTGCACCAAAAGACACTAGCTACAATGAGCAGTTCTTC	CSAPKDTSYNEQFF
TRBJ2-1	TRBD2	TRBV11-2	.	TGTGCCAGCAGCAGTCGGACTAGTTTCAATGAGCAGTTCTTC	CASSSRTSFNEQFF
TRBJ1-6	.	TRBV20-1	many	TGCAGTGGCATAGAGGGGGGGCCGGGGTCACCCCTCCACTTT	CSGIEGGPGSPLHF
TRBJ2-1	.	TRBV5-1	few	TGCGCCAGCAGCTTTATGACAGATCAGGAGCAGTTCTTC	CASSFMTDQEQFF
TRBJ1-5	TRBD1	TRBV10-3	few	TGTGCCATCAGTGAGACAGGACAGGGCAATCAGCCCCAGCATTTT	CAISETGQGNQPQHF
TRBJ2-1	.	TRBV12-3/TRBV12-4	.	TGTGCCAGCAGTTGGATAGGGGATGAGCAGTTCTTC	CASSWIGDEQFF
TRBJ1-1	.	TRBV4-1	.	TGCGCCAGCAGCCAAGATGAGGGCTTGAACACTGAAGCTTTCTTT	CASSQDEGLNTEAFF
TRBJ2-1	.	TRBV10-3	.	TGTGCCATCAGCGCAGTGGGGGGGCTAGGGTACAATGAGCAGTTCTTC	CAISAVGGLGYNEQFF
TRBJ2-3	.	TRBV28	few	TGTGCCAGCAGTTTATTTACCTCAAATAGCGGTAGCACAGATACGCAGTATTTT	CASSLFTSNSGSTDTQYF
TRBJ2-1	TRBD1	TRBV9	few	TGTGCCAGCAGCGTAGAGGGACAGGGGGGCAATGAGCAGTTCTTC	CASSVEGQGGNEQFF
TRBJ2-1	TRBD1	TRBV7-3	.	TGTGCCAGCAGCTTAATGGGGAGGTTGGGACAGGGGAGTGGGAATGAGCAGTTCTTC	CASSLMGRLGQGSGNEQFF
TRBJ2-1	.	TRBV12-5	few	TGTGCTAGTGGCCCACCCCGGACATGGAATGAGCAGTTCTTC	CASGPPRTWNEQFF
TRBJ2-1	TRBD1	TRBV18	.	TGTGCCAGCTCACTAGAGCCTCCGGGACAGTGGTACAATGAGCAGTTCTTC	CASSLEPPGQWYNEQFF
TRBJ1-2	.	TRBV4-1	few	TGCGCCAGCAGCCAAGATTCGGGGAACTATGGCTACACCTTC	CASSQDSGNYGYTF
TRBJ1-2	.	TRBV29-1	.	TGCAGCGTTGAGACACAGTTCCCCTATGGCTACACCTTC	CSVETQFPYGYTF
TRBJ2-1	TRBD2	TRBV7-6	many	TGTGCCAGCAGCCCGCTAGCGGGGAGCTCCTACAATGAGCAGTTCTTC	CASSPLAGSSYNEQFF
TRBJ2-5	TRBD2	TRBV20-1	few	TGCAGTGCTAGATTGACTAGCGGGAGACTCATGGGGACCCAGTACTTC	CSARLTSGRLMGTQYF
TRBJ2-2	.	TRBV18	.	TGTGCCAGCTCACCAAGACCCCCCGCAGGATATAACACCGGGGAGCTGTTTTTT	CASSPRPPAGYNTGELFF
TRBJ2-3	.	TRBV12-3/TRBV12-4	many	TGTGCCAGCAGTTTGACTAGGTGGCATACGCAGTATTTT	CASSLTRWHTQYF
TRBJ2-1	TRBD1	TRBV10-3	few	TGTGCCATCAGAAGACAGGGGGCCCTATACAATGAGCAGTTCTTC	CAIRRQGALYNEQFF
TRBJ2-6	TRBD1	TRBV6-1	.	TGTGCCAGCAGTGAAGGCTTGCGACAGGGGAGATCTGGGGCCAACGTCCTGACTTTC	CASSEGLRQGRSGANVLTF
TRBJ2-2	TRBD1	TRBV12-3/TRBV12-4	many	TGTGCCAGCAGTTCGACAGGGGCGTCGAACACCGGGGAGCTGTTTTTT	CASSSTGASNTGELFF
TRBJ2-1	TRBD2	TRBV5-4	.	TGTGCCAGCAGCCACGAGACTAGCGGGGGACACAATGAGCAGTTCTTC	CASSHETSGGHNEQFF
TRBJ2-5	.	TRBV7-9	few	TGTGCCAGCAGCTTAGTCCAGCTAGAGACCCAGTACTTC	CASSLVQLETQYF
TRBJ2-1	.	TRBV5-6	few	TGTGCCAGCAGCTTTGTGGGGAAGGTCTACAATGAGCAGTTCTTC	CASSFVGKVYNEQFF
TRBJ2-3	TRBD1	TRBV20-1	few	TGCAGTGCTAGCAGTCTTAACAGGGGTCGGACAGATACGCAGTATTTT	CSASSLNRGRTDTQYF
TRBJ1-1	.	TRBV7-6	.	TGTGCCAGCAGCCCCGTTGGGGCCGTGTACACTGAAGCTTTCTTT	CASSPVGAVYTEAFF
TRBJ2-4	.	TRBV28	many	TGTGCCACCGGGCCCAAGGCACTTCAGTACTTC	CATGPKALQYF
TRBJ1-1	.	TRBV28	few	TGTGCCAGCAAGTATATGACAGTGAAGGGGGATATGAACACTGAAGCTTTCTTT	CASKYMTVKGDMNTEAFF
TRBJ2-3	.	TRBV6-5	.	TGTGCCAGCAGTTACTCGCCAGGGGGCACAGATACGCAGTATTTT	CASSYSPGGTDTQYF
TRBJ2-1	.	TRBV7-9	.	TGTGCCAGCAGCCCCGTCGTTGGGCAGTTCTTC	CASSPVVGQFF
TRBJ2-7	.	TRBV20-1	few	TGCAGTGCTAGGCAAGATGTGGGACCCTACGAGCAGTACTTC	CSARQDVGPYEQYF
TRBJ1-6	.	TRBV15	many	TGTGCCACCAGCAGAGATTCGGAGGGTTCACCCCTCCACTTT	CATSRDSEGSPLHF
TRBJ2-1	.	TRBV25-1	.	TGTGCCAGCAGTGAATATAAGGGGACCGCCGAGAATGAGCAGTTCTTC	CASSEYKGTAENEQFF
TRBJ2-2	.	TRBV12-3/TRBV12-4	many	TGTGCCAGCAGCCTACTTACGAACACCGGGGAGCTGTTTTTT	CASSLLTNTGELFF